The 23 T cell receptor beta chains presented below share a single source sample, sequenced in a study of blood T cell repertoires in COVID-19. Data came from immunoSEQ multiplex PCR; TCRdb stores just in-frame clones and leaves some out. The sample carries under 250,000 clones, over 75% recorded once. The specimen was peripheral blood. These receptors were taken from a man aged 45-65 years with COVID-19, enrolled during active disease.

About this clone: Other nucleotide sequences from this sample produce the same CDR3. The J gene is TRBJ2-3, the V gene TRBV5-1; TRBD2 matches at 8 bases. J lost 4 bases, V lost 0 bases, and 4 bases had no gene match. There are 15 residues in the CDR3. Germline-derived CDR1 and CDR2 are SGHRS and YFSETQ. The CDR3 nucleotides read TGCGCCAGCAGCTTGGTGGCGGGAGGTGCAGATACGCAGTATTTT. Protein sequence: CASSLVAGGADTQYF.

The chain uses TRBV3-1 (or the pseudogene TRBV3-2) and TRBJ1-4; D is undetermined. This CDR3 has 15 amino acids. The V gene lost 2 bases and the J gene lost 0 bases, with 7 bases spanning the gap. CDR1 and CDR2 (germline): LGHDT, YNNKEL (reference sequence). Here the CDR3 DNA reads TGTGCCAGCAGCCAACGCGGTGCAACTAATGAAAAACTGTTTTTT. Its translation: CASSQRGATNEKLFF.

V and J are TRBV2 and TRBJ2-7; 8 bases fit TRBD1. The trim removed 6 bases at V and 6 bases at J, leaving 7 bases unmatched. This CDR3 is built from 13 residues. Germline-derived CDR1 and CDR2 are SNHLY and FYNNEI. CDR3 in DNA: TGTGCCAGCAGACTTAAAGACAGGGGCGAGCAGTACTTC. Residues: CASRLKDRGEQYF.

This clone appeared a single time. This sequence joins TRBV6-2 or TRBV6-3 and TRBJ1-3; D is ambiguous. The CDR3 is 16 amino acids. Germline V gene lookup returns CDR1 MNHEY and CDR2 SVGEGT. The ends were cut back, 5 bases at V and 0 bases at J, with 14 bases in the middle. In DNA, the CDR3 is TGTGCCAGCAGTCCCCGTGCGGCCACCTCTGGAAACACCATATATTTT. Its protein product is CASSPRAATSGNTIYF.

This chain joins TRBV6-2 or TRBV6-3 and TRBJ2-6; TRBD1 aligns across 9 bases. Germline CDR1 and CDR2: MNHEY and SVGEGT. Unmatched junction bases numbered 6, after V lost 3 bases and J lost 3 bases. The CDR3 is 17 residues long. The CDR3: CASSYTGGLGGANVLTF. The CDR3, as DNA: TGTGCCAGCAGTTATACAGGGGGCCTTGGTGGGGCCAACGTCCTGACTTTC.

The chain couples TRBV19 to TRBJ2-1; 9 nucleotides agree with TRBD2. Trimming took 0 bases from V and 5 from J; bases not matched to a gene: 5. Germline CDR1 is LNHDA and CDR2 is SQIVND (reference sequence). The CDR3 length is 16 residues. As DNA, the CDR3 is TGTGCCAGTAGTATAGAGGGCGCTAGCGGGGACAATGAGCAGTTCTTC. Translated, it gives CASSIEGASGDNEQFF.

The chain recombines TRBV5-6 with TRBJ2-1, with D maybe TRBD2 (6 bases). V lost 6 bases and J lost 3, with 16 bases in between. The germline V gene has CDR1 SGHDT and CDR2 YYEEEE. CDR3 length equals 15 residues. Here the CDR3 DNA reads TGTGCCAGCAATGGAGGGACCCCATACTACAATGAGCAGTTCTTC. Translated: CASNGGTPYYNEQFF.

The chain joins TRBV2 to TRBJ2-1, with 9 bases matching TRBD2. Per germline, CDR1 SNHLY and CDR2 FYNNEI. This CDR3 has 15 amino acids. The V segment lost 4 bases and the J segment 9 bases; nucleotides outside the gene matches: 10. For the CDR3, the DNA is TGTGCCAGCAGTGCAACCGGGACTAGCAGACTTGAGCAGTTCTTC. Translated, it gives CASSATGTSRLEQFF.

The V and J genes are TRBV7-9 and TRBJ1-2; unclear D gene. Germline CDR1 and CDR2: SEHNR and FQNEAQ (reference sequence). CDR3 length: 15 residues. The germline V and J ends were trimmed by 4 bases and 6 bases, with 18 bases remaining between them. CDR3 coding DNA: TGTGCCAGCAGCTCACTACGTGGTCCTCCTGATGGCTACACCTTC. Amino acids: CASSSLRGPPDGYTF. The full variable domain, with the rest looked up from reference TRBV7-9 and TRBJ1-2, is DTGVSQNPRHKITKRGQNVTFRCDPISEHNRLYWYRQTLGQGPEFLTYFQNEAQLEKSRLLSDRFSAERPKGSFSTLEIQRTEQGDSAMYLCASSSLRGPPDGYTFGSGTRLTVV.

The gene calls are TRBV5-4 and TRBJ2-3; unclear D gene. The CDR3 spans 12 residues. Germline CDR1 is SGHNT and CDR2 is YYREEE (reference sequence). Trimming took off 1 base at V and 4 bases at J, with 4 bases between the two ends. CDR3: CASSLRADTQYF. For the CDR3, the DNA is TGTGCCAGCAGCTTGAGAGCAGATACGCAGTATTTT. Together with reference TRBV5-4 and TRBJ2-3, the CDR3 gives the full variable domain: ETGVTQSPTHLIKTRGQQVTLRCSSQSGHNTVSWYQQALGQGPQFIFQYYREEENGRGNFPPRFSGLQFPNYSSELNVNALELDDSALYLCASSLRADTQYFGPGTRLTVL.

This rearrangement joins TRBV28 to TRBJ2-7; 7 nucleotides align to TRBD2. The germline CDR1 and CDR2 sequences are MDHEN and SYDVKM. CDR3 length: 16 residues. J lost 3 bases, V lost 3 bases, and 11 bases had no gene match. The chain's CDR3 is CASSFRSGAINYEQYF. The CDR3 region has the DNA TGTGCCAGCAGTTTTAGGAGCGGGGCTATCAACTACGAGCAGTACTTC.

This clone was seen once. The J gene is TRBJ1-1, the V gene TRBV11-3; possible D gene TRBD1, 5 bases. In germline, CDR1 is SGHNT, CDR2 YENEEA. The CDR3 is 18 amino acids. Trimming removed 5 bases from V and 0 bases from J, with 22 bases in between. The CDR3 region has the DNA TGTGCCAGCAGCCCGCCGGGAGGGGCGCTACCAATGAACACTGAAGCTTTCTTT. It yields the protein CASSPPGGALPMNTEAFF. The full variable domain, rest sourced from reference TRBV11-3 and TRBJ1-1, is EAGVVQSPRYKIIEKKQPVAFWCNPISGHNTLYWYLQNLGQGPELLIRYENEEAVDDSQLPKDRFSAERLKGVDSTLKIQPAELGDSAVYLCASSPPGGALPMNTEAFFGQGTRLTVV.

CDR3 sequence: CAISETGTDTQYF. The CDR3 DNA follows: TGTGCCATCAGTGAGACGGGGACAGATACGCAGTATTTT. This chain uses TRBV10-3 with TRBJ2-3, with a weak D call TRBD2 (5 bases). Trimming shortened V by 2 bases and J by 3 bases, and 6 bases separated the two germline ends. CDR1 is ENHRY and CDR2 is SYGVKD in the germline V gene. This CDR3 spans 13 amino acids.

The chain couples TRBV5-5 to TRBJ2-7; possibly TRBD1 for D (5 bases). V shed 4 bases and J shed 1 base, with 9 bases lying between them. The CDR3 is 13 residues long. From germline, CDR1 is SGHKS and CDR2 YYEKEE (reference sequence). The CDR3 loop is CASSVQESYEQYF. Written as DNA, the CDR3 is TGTGCCAGCAGCGTACAGGAGTCCTACGAGCAGTACTTC.

The chain couples TRBV7-9 to TRBJ1-6; D perhaps matches TRBD1 (6 bases). Trimming pared 10 bases from V and 3 bases from J, leaving 10 bases between. The CDR3 length is 13 residues. In germline, CDR1 is SEHNR, CDR2 FQNEAQ (reference sequence). The CDR3 DNA follows: TGTGCCACCCGGGACAACTATAATTCACCCCTCCACTTT. Protein sequence: CATRDNYNSPLHF.

The DNA for the CDR3 is TGTGCCAGCAGCCAAGATCTAGTTCGGTACAATGAGCAGTTCTTC. It encodes CASSQDLVRYNEQFF. The rearrangement uses TRBV3-1 (or the pseudogene TRBV3-2) and TRBJ2-1, with D uncertain. The CDR3 consists of 15 residues. The V and J ends lost 0 bases and 4 bases respectively, with 10 bases between them. CDR1 is LGHDT, CDR2 YNNKEL, per germline (reference sequence).

This chain's CDR3 is CASSRGQGPQETQYF. CDR3 nucleotide sequence: TGCGCCAGCAGCAGGGGACAGGGGCCGCAGGAGACCCAGTACTTC. The genes are TRBV5-1 and TRBJ2-5, with 10 bases lining up with TRBD1. The CDR3 runs 15 residues. CDR1 is SGHRS and CDR2 is YFSETQ in the germline V gene. With V trimmed by 4 bases and J by 5 bases, 8 bases remained unmatched.

J is TRBJ2-3 and V is TRBV12-3 or TRBV12-4; D possibly corresponds to TRBD1 (5 bases). This CDR3 contains 13 residues. V dropped 7 bases and J dropped 2 bases, with 10 bases sitting between them. In nucleotides, the CDR3 is TGTGCCAGCATTTCAGGGAACACAGATACGCAGTATTTT. This gives the protein CASISGNTDTQYF.

The chain carries TRBV21-1 and TRBJ2-4; TRBD1, the table's D call, was not compared with the DNA. TRBV21-1 corresponds to a pseudogene. This CDR3 contains 11 residues. CDR3 DNA: TGTGCCAGCAGCATAAACACCGTATTATACTTC. Translating it yields CASSINTVLYF.

The V and J genes are TRBV6-6 and TRBJ1-1; 7 bases are a match to TRBD1. Germline V lookup: CDR1 MNHNY, CDR2 SVGAGI (reference sequence). Trimming took 5 bases from V and 1 from J; bases not matched to a gene: 13. The CDR3 sequence is 17 residues long. The CDR3 DNA reads TGTGCCAGCAGTCTCAGGGGGAGCGTAGACAGGAACACTGAAGCTTTCTTT. Translated, it gives CASSLRGSVDRNTEAFF.

The V gene is TRBV10-1, the J gene TRBJ2-1; TRBD2 might be the D (5 bases). The CDR3 runs to 14 residues. V shed 3 bases and J shed 5 bases, with 11 bases lying between them. Germline CDR1 and CDR2: WNHNN and SYGVQD (reference sequence). The CDR3 DNA is TGCGCCAGCAGTGATCGAGGACTCCACAATGAGCAGTTCTTC. Protein product: CASSDRGLHNEQFF.

The V gene is TRBV18, the J gene TRBJ1-2; D perhaps matches TRBD1 (5 bases). Germline values: CDR1 KGHSH, CDR2 LQKENI. This CDR3 comprises 14 residues. Trimming shortened V by 3 bases and J by 3 bases, and 11 bases separated the two germline ends. This CDR3 reads CASSPADRDYGYTF. CDR3 DNA: TGTGCCAGCTCACCGGCTGACAGAGACTATGGCTACACCTTC.

The V gene is TRBV10-3, the J gene TRBJ1-1; D is unresolved. CDR1 and CDR2 (germline): ENHRY, SYGVKD. V lost 4 bases and J 1 base, leaving 10 bases between the germline ends. The CDR3 runs 14 residues. The CDR3 region has the DNA TGTGCCATCAGTGCCCAGGCTCCGAACACTGAAGCTTTCTTT. This codes for CAISAQAPNTEAFF.